The rows below give T cell receptor beta chains drawn from one sample of a study of T cell responses to AZD1222 COVID-19 vaccine. This table comes from immunoSEQ multiplex PCR, and its TCRdb copy is limited to in-frame clones, with some not included. The table includes about 110,000 clones, roughly 88% detected once. Source: peripheral blood, taken on day 0 of MenACWY control vaccination. Receptors were obtained from an adult in good health. The CDR3 runs from the conserved cysteine through the conserved F or W. Fields, in order: clone size, V gene, D gene, J gene, CDR3 DNA, CDR3 protein. D genes are given only for firm matches. Size tells how often a clone was seen (once, few, many) or the class of an expanded clone, and some rows leave it out.

abundance: NA
v_gene: TRBV24-1
d_gene: TRBD2
j_gene: TRBJ2-1
CDR3nt: TGTGCCACCGGGGATAGCGGGAACAATGAGCAGTTCTTC
CDR3aa: CATGDSGNNEQFF

abundance: NA
v_gene: TRBV3-1/TRBV3-2
d_gene: NA
j_gene: TRBJ1-3
CDR3nt: TGTGCCAGCAGCCAAGATGGGGGCTCTGGAAACACCATATATTTT
CDR3aa: CASSQDGGSGNTIYF

abundance: once
v_gene: TRBV11-3
d_gene: NA
j_gene: TRBJ1-1
CDR3nt: TGTGCCAGCAGCTCCTCCGGGACGGCGAACACTGAAGCTTTCTTT
CDR3aa: CASSSSGTANTEAFF

abundance: NA
v_gene: TRBV28
d_gene: NA
j_gene: TRBJ1-5
CDR3nt: TGTGCAGCGTGGGGGGATGATCAGCCCCAGCATTTT
CDR3aa: CAAWGDDQPQHF

abundance: NA
v_gene: TRBV6-6
d_gene: NA
j_gene: TRBJ2-3
CDR3nt: TGTGCCAGCAGTTACGTTTCGGCAGCACCCACAGATACGCAGTATTTT
CDR3aa: CASSYVSAAPTDTQYF

abundance: NA
v_gene: TRBV24-1
d_gene: TRBD2
j_gene: TRBJ2-3
CDR3nt: TGTGCCACCAGTGACCCGACGGCGGGAGGGATTGATACGCAGTATTTT
CDR3aa: CATSDPTAGGIDTQYF

abundance: once
v_gene: TRBV28
d_gene: NA
j_gene: TRBJ1-4
CDR3nt: TGTGCCAGCTGCCGGGGGGGGTCATGGGAAAAACTGTTTTTT
CDR3aa: CASCRGGSWEKLFF

abundance: NA
v_gene: TRBV7-2
d_gene: NA
j_gene: TRBJ2-7
CDR3nt: TGTGCCAGCAGCAGAGCCGGGGCAGGGGGGACGAGAGAGCAGTACTTC
CDR3aa: CASSRAGAGGTREQYF

abundance: NA
v_gene: TRBV5-4
d_gene: NA
j_gene: TRBJ1-2
CDR3nt: TGTGCCAGCAGCCCCCCGGGGACCCAGAGACGGGGCTACACCTTC
CDR3aa: CASSPPGTQRRGYTF

abundance: NA
v_gene: TRBV5-4
d_gene: TRBD2
j_gene: TRBJ2-7
CDR3nt: TGTGCCAGCAGCTTGGTTAGCGGGAGTCTGTACGAGCAGTACTTC
CDR3aa: CASSLVSGSLYEQYF

abundance: NA
v_gene: TRBV25-1
d_gene: TRBD1
j_gene: TRBJ2-5
CDR3nt: TGTGCCAGCAGTGCGTCACGGGACAGGGTGTGGGAGACCCAGTACTTC
CDR3aa: CASSASRDRVWETQYF

abundance: NA
v_gene: TRBV30
d_gene: TRBD1
j_gene: TRBJ1-2
CDR3nt: TGTGCCTGGAGTGTTCAAGGGACAGGGTTTAACTATGGCTACACCTTC
CDR3aa: CAWSVQGTGFNYGYTF

abundance: once
v_gene: TRBV5-1
d_gene: NA
j_gene: TRBJ2-3
CDR3nt: TGCGCCAGCAGCTTGGAGAGCCCCACAGATACGCAGTATTTT
CDR3aa: CASSLESPTDTQYF

abundance: NA
v_gene: TRBV10-1
d_gene: TRBD1
j_gene: TRBJ1-4
CDR3nt: TGCGCCAGCCCCTTACAGGGGGGTAGATATTTCGCCCTAAGTAATGAAAAACTGTTTTTT
CDR3aa: CASPLQGGRYFALSNEKLFF

abundance: NA
v_gene: TRBV15
d_gene: NA
j_gene: TRBJ1-4
CDR3nt: TGTGCCACCAGCAGAGGGGAGGGGGCAACTAATGAAAAACTGTTTTTT
CDR3aa: CATSRGEGATNEKLFF

abundance: NA
v_gene: TRBV5-5
d_gene: NA
j_gene: TRBJ1-2
CDR3nt: TGTGCCAGCAGCGCCCCCGGACGGGCGGACTATGGCTACACCTTC
CDR3aa: CASSAPGRADYGYTF

abundance: NA
v_gene: TRBV2
d_gene: NA
j_gene: TRBJ1-1
CDR3nt: TGTGCCAGCAGATGGGAGGCAGCTACCACTGAAGCTTTCTTT
CDR3aa: CASRWEAATTEAFF

abundance: NA
v_gene: TRBV7-9
d_gene: NA
j_gene: TRBJ2-1
CDR3nt: TGTGCCAGCGCCGGGCGTGGGAATGAGCAGTTCTTC
CDR3aa: CASAGRGNEQFF

abundance: NA
v_gene: TRBV5-1
d_gene: NA
j_gene: TRBJ2-1
CDR3nt: TGCGCCAGCAGCCCTCCTTCAGGGACCAACAATGAGCAGTTCTTC
CDR3aa: CASSPPSGTNNEQFF

abundance: NA
v_gene: TRBV4-3
d_gene: NA
j_gene: TRBJ2-7
CDR3nt: TGCGCCAGCAGCCGGGATCGCTCCTACGAGCAGTACTTC
CDR3aa: CASSRDRSYEQYF

abundance: NA
v_gene: TRBV6-2/TRBV6-3
d_gene: TRBD1
j_gene: TRBJ1-5
CDR3nt: TGTGCCAGCAGCCGTAACAGGGGGCATTCCTCCTATCAGCCCCAGCATTTT
CDR3aa: CASSRNRGHSSYQPQHF

abundance: NA
v_gene: TRBV28
d_gene: TRBD1
j_gene: TRBJ1-1
CDR3nt: TGTGCCAGCAGTCCTGACAGGGGTTTGACTGAAGCTTTCTTT
CDR3aa: CASSPDRGLTEAFF

abundance: NA
v_gene: TRBV4-2
d_gene: NA
j_gene: TRBJ1-5
CDR3nt: TGTGCCAGCAGCCAACGGGCCCTGACCTATCAGCCCCAGCATTTT
CDR3aa: CASSQRALTYQPQHF

abundance: NA
v_gene: TRBV5-1
d_gene: NA
j_gene: TRBJ1-2
CDR3nt: TGCGCCAGCAGCTTGGAGTTGGGGCAGGCCCGTGGCTACACCTTC
CDR3aa: CASSLELGQARGYTF

abundance: NA
v_gene: TRBV24-1
d_gene: NA
j_gene: TRBJ1-1
CDR3nt: TGTGCCACCAGTGATAACACAGGGCTTCCCACTGAAGCTTTCTTT
CDR3aa: CATSDNTGLPTEAFF

abundance: few
v_gene: TRBV4-3
d_gene: NA
j_gene: TRBJ2-1
CDR3nt: TGCGCCAGCAGCCGGGGAGAGCCCATGGATGAGCAGTTCTTC
CDR3aa: CASSRGEPMDEQFF

abundance: NA
v_gene: TRBV2
d_gene: NA
j_gene: TRBJ2-5
CDR3nt: TGTGCCAGCGCCCCGGACGCGCGAGGGGAGACCCAGTACTTC
CDR3aa: CASAPDARGETQYF

abundance: once
v_gene: TRBV3-1/TRBV3-2
d_gene: TRBD2
j_gene: TRBJ2-1
CDR3nt: TGTGCCAGCAGCCAAGATGGTAGGCGCGGGGGGAACTACAATGAGCAGTTCTTC
CDR3aa: CASSQDGRRGGNYNEQFF

abundance: medium-sized
v_gene: TRBV9
d_gene: NA
j_gene: TRBJ2-3
CDR3nt: TGTGCCAGCAGCTCTCAGGGGTGGGATACGCAGTATTTT
CDR3aa: CASSSQGWDTQYF

abundance: NA
v_gene: TRBV18
d_gene: TRBD1
j_gene: TRBJ1-2
CDR3nt: TGTGCCAGCTCTCCCCCGGGACAGGGGCGATATAACTATGGCTACACCTTC
CDR3aa: CASSPPGQGRYNYGYTF

abundance: NA
v_gene: TRBV28
d_gene: NA
j_gene: TRBJ1-6
CDR3nt: TGTGCCAGCAGCCCTGGGTGGGGGGGCTCACCCCTCCACTTT
CDR3aa: CASSPGWGGSPLHF